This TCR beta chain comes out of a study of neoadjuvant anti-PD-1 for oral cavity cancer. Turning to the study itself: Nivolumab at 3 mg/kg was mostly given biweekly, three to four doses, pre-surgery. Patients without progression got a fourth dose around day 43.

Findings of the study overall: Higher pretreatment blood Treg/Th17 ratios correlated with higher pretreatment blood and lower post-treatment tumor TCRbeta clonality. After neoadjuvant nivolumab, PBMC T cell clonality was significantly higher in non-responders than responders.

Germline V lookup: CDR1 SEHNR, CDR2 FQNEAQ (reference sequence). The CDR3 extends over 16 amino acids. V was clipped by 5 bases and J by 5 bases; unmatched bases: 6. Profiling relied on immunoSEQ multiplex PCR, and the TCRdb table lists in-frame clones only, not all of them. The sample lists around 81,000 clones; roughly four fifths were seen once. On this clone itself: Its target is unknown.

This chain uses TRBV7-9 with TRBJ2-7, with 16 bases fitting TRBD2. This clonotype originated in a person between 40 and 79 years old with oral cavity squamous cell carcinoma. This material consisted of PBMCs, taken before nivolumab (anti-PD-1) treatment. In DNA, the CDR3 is TGTGCCAGCAGCAACTCCGGGACTAGCGGGAGGGACGAGCAGTACTTC. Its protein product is CASSNSGTSGRDEQYF.